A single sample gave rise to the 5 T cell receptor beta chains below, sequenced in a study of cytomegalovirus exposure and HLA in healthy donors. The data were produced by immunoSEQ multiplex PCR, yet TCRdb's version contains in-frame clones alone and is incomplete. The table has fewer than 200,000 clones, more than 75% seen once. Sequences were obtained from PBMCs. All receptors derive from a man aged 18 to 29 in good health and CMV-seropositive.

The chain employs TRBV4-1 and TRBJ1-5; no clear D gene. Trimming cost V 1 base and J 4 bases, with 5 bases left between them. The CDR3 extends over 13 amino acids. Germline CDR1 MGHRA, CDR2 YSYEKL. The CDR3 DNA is TGCGCCAGCAGCCAAGGACTTAATCAGCCCCAGCATTTT. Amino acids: CASSQGLNQPQHF.

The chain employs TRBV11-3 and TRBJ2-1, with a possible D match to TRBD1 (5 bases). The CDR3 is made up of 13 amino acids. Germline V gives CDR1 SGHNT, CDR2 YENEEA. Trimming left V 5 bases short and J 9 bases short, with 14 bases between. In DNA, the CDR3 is TGTGCCAGCAGCCGCACACAGGCGACTGAGCAGTTCTTC. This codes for CASSRTQATEQFF.

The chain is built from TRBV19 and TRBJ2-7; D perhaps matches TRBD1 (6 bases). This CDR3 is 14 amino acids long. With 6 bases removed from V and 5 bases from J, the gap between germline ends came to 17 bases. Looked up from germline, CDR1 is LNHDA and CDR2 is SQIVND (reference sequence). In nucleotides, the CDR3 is TGTGCCAGTAGCACACAGGGCCCTCGAAACGAGCAGTACTTC. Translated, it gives CASSTQGPRNEQYF.

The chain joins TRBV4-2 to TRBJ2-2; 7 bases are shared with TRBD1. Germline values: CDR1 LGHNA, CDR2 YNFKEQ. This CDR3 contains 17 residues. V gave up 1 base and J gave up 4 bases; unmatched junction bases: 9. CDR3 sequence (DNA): TGTGCCAGCAGCCAAGTTTCGGGGACAGTCGGCACCGGGGAGCTGTTTTTT. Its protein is CASSQVSGTVGTGELFF.

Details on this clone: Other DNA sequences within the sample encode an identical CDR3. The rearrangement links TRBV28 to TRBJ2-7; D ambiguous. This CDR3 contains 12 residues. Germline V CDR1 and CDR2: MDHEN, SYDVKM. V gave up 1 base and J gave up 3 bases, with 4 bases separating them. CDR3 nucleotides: TGTGCCAGCAGTTTATCCGGCTACGAGCAGTACTTC. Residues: CASSLSGYEQYF.